These 12 T cell receptor beta chains were sequenced from one sample in a study of metastatic and nonmetastatic thyroid tumors. From the PCR reads, TCRdb re-called clones with MiXCR. The top ten hold 4% to 5% of the sample, which has around 28,000 clones, around 15% seen once. Patients underwent thyroid surgery, and none had received any treatment before it. Material for sequencing was blood. The source of these receptors is a female donor with papillary thyroid cancer or a benign thyroid nodule (not recorded which). Some clones in this sample may be carry-over from other donors' samples.

The gene calls are TRBV28 and TRBJ1-4; D is unresolved. The germline V gene has CDR1 MDHEN and CDR2 SYDVKM. The CDR3 has 12 residues. In nucleotides, the CDR3 is TGTGCTTCGGGGTCTGCTAATGAAAAACTGTTTTTT. This gives the protein CASGSANEKLFF. Using reference TRBV28 and TRBJ1-4 for the parts outside the CDR3, the full variable domain is DVKVTQSSRYLVKRTGEKVFLECVQDMDHENMFWYRQDPGLGLRLIYFSYDVKMKEKGDIPEGYSVSREKKERFSLILESASTNQTSMYLCASGSANEKLFFGSGTQLSVL.

By its share, this clone is medium-sized (0.01 to 0.1%). This rearrangement joins TRBV28 to TRBJ1-1; 9 bases are shared with TRBD1. Germline CDR1 MDHEN, CDR2 SYDVKM. Trimming removed 6 bases from V and 6 bases from J; junction bases left unmatched: 8. CDR3 length: 14 residues. DNA for the CDR3: TGTGCCAGCAGCAACAGGGGGCTAGATCCTGAAGCTTTCTTT. This gives the protein CASSNRGLDPEAFF.

This clone was counted between two and nine times. The chain couples TRBV6-2 or TRBV6-3 to TRBJ2-7; D is unclear. Germline V CDR1 and CDR2: MNHEY, SVGEGT. With 8 bases removed from V and 1 base from J, the gap between germline ends came to 12 bases. The CDR3 runs 13 residues. CDR3 in DNA: TGTGCCAGCCTCCTGGCAGGTTCCTACGAGCAGTACTTC. Amino acids: CASLLAGSYEQYF.

This clone is categorized as medium-sized (0.01 to 0.1%). The rearrangement uses TRBV28 and TRBJ2-7, with 7 bases matching TRBD2. CDR1 is MDHEN and CDR2 is SYDVKM in the germline V gene. The CDR3 spans 16 residues. V was pared by 8 bases and J by 5 bases, with 18 bases of the junction left unmatched. The CDR3 protein is CASRKYLAAQAHEQYF. CDR3 DNA: TGTGCCAGCCGAAAATACCTAGCGGCTCAGGCCCACGAGCAGTACTTC.

This clone was counted between two and nine times. This chain uses TRBV7-9 with TRBJ2-2; no clear D. Per germline, CDR1 SEHNR and CDR2 FQNEAQ (reference sequence). CDR3 size: 14 residues. With 4 bases removed from V and 0 bases from J, the gap between germline ends came to 6 bases. CDR3 in DNA: TGTGCCAGCAGCTACGGAACGAACACCGGGGAGCTGTTTTTT. Amino acid sequence: CASSYGTNTGELFF.

By share, this clone ranks as medium-sized. The chain recombines TRBV28 with TRBJ1-2; no firm D call. Germline CDR1 and CDR2: MDHEN and SYDVKM. V was cut by 3 bases and J by 2 bases, with 4 bases left in between. The CDR3 contains 12 residues. The DNA for the CDR3 is TGTGCCAGCAGTTTTGAGAACTATGGCTACACCTTC. This translates into CASSFENYGYTF.

This clone appeared many times. The gene calls are TRBV10-3 and TRBJ2-3, with D unclear. The germline gives CDR1 ENHRY, CDR2 SYGVKD. Trimming removed 9 bases from V and 1 base from J, with 5 bases in between. This CDR3 has 11 residues. Here the CDR3 reads CAIQGTDTQYF. CDR3 nucleotide sequence: TGTGCCATTCAGGGCACAGATACGCAGTATTTT.

This rearrangement joins TRBV10-3 to TRBJ1-1; 7 bases map to TRBD1. Germline loops: CDR1 ENHRY, CDR2 SYGVKD. CDR3 size: 17 residues. V lost 0 bases, J lost 4 bases, and 11 bases stayed unmatched. DNA of the CDR3: TGTGCCATCAGTGAGTCAATAGGGCGACAGGGAAGCACTGAAGCTTTCTTT. It translates to CAISESIGRQGSTEAFF.

This rearrangement joins TRBV27 to TRBJ2-3; D gene unclear. CDR1 MNHEY and CDR2 SMNVEV come from the germline V gene (reference sequence). The CDR3 is made up of 13 amino acids. Trimming pared 5 bases from V and 13 bases from J, leaving 19 bases between. The CDR3 bases are TGTGCCAGCAGTCTGTCGCCGGTAAATACAAAGTATTTT. Its translation is CASSLSPVNTKYF.

This clone was recorded a few times. The junction shows a germline mismatch at one end, possibly a read error. The chain uses TRBV24-1 and TRBJ1-2, with a weak D call TRBD1 (6 bases). Germline CDR1 is KGHDR and CDR2 is SFDVKD. The CDR3 contains 13 residues. The CDR3 coding sequence is TGTGCCACCAGTGAAAGGGACTGGGGGCAGTACGACTTC. As protein: CATSERDWGQYDF.

This clone was detected many times. This sequence joins TRBV7-9 and TRBJ2-1, with TRBD2 matching 7 bases. Per germline, CDR1 SEHNR and CDR2 FQNEAQ (reference sequence). This CDR3 is 16 amino acids long. The ends lost 5 bases at V and 3 bases at J; junction bases unmatched: 10. CDR3 nucleotides: TGTGCCAGCAGCGGGAGGGAGGGTCTGGTCTACAATGAGCAGTTCTTC. Protein sequence: CASSGREGLVYNEQFF.

In its sample, this clone was seen many times. This chain joins TRBV2 and TRBJ2-1; 7 nucleotides agree with TRBD2. The germline CDR1 and CDR2 sequences are SNHLY and FYNNEI. This CDR3 comprises 15 residues. With 8 bases clipped from V and 5 bases from J, the junction kept 12 bases outside the gene matches. The CDR3 here is CASDRLAITNNEQFF. The CDR3 nucleotides are TGTGCCAGCGACCGACTAGCAATAACTAACAATGAGCAGTTCTTC.